This T cell receptor beta chain was sequenced for a study of T cells in Graves' hyperthyroidism and ophthalmopathy (dated by TCRdb to the late 2010s). Regarding the complete study: Peripheral blood was collected at initial diagnosis, before any treatment. A discovery cohort of roughly 100 patients, roughly 45 with Graves' ophthalmopathy and roughly 59 with stable Graves' hyperthyroidism, was used to find distinguishing TCR V-J signatures. An independent validation cohort of 18 to 20 hyperthyroidism patients and more than 15 patients who later progressed to ophthalmopathy tested prospective prediction of ophthalmopathy. The 75 to 100 discovery patients were randomly divided into training and test sets at a 7:3 ratio. Thyroid tissue and blood T-cell repertoires from six Graves' hyperthyroidism patients were also compared in the study. Following sampling, methimazole starting at 30 mg daily was given to hyperthyroidism patients, and high-dose intravenous methylprednisolone was given to ophthalmopathy patients. According to the paper, TCR Vbeta CDR3 sequencing was carried out on some 140 peripheral blood samples, which came from approximately 41 ophthalmopathy, some 73 hyperthyroidism and about 17 progressor patients.

The full study reports these points: Sample size was not statistically predetermined, and investigators were not blinded to group allocation. Ophthalmopathy was separated from stable hyperthyroidism by a 13 V-J signature model, with around 88% sensitivity and 81% to 83% specificity obtained in cross-validation and 80%/75% obtained in testing. In validation, the model predicted progression to ophthalmopathy with roughly 66% sensitivity and around 72% specificity, a median of roughly seven months before onset. Most expanded thyroid clonotypes (frequency above 0.001) were also detected in blood, suggesting blood repertoires may reflect thyroid immune responses.

From the cysteine up to the phenylalanine, the CDR3 has a length of 15 residues. Solely the CDR3 DNA is kept, with 45 bases framed from the first base. Trimming removed 5 bases from V and 4 bases from J; the gene matches leave 7 bases unexplained. CDR1 SGHVS and CDR2 FQNEAQ are derived from the germline V gene. Stable Graves' hyperthyroidism was defined as no progression to ophthalmopathy during 18 months of follow-up. The hyperthyroidism patients were between 18 and 65 years old and newly diagnosed, with a disease duration of less than 2 months. Patients with uncontrolled infections, other autoimmune diseases, pregnancy or lactation were excluded. Diagnoses were established on the basis of clinical symptoms, serum thyroxine and TRAb, thyroid ultrasound, and orbital computed tomography. Ficoll-Paque density gradient centrifugation was used to isolate PBMCs from 8 to 10 ml of fresh peripheral blood. Total RNA was extracted with Trizol reagent, and quality was checked on an Agilent 2100 Bioanalyzer.

This clonotype has at least ten counts. Its antigen target is currently unknown. No base quality values were provided; no much bigger clone lies one nucleotide off. Amplification of TCR beta CDR3 regions was carried out from RNA transcripts. The TCR CDR3 was subjected to a first round of RT-PCR using the HTBI primer set and the Qiagen OneStep RT-PCR kit. Libraries were constructed in a second round of multiplex PCR, after which size selection and purification were carried out. Sequencing of the libraries was done on an Illumina HiSeq2000 using paired-end 100 bp reads. Per the source publication's procedure: SOAPnuke was used to process the raw data, with reads discarded if the reads contained adapters or uncalled bases, had a mean Phred below 15, or lacked an exact constant-primer or identifier match. High-quality paired reads were merged using COPE v1.2.5, and each unique nucleotide sequence was defined as a clonotype. MiTCR v1.1 was used to align clonotypes to the IMGT TRBV, TRBD and TRBJ reference segments. Analysis was restricted to V-J combinations with a frequency above 0.0001, which covered roughly 99% of repertoires. The TCS score was defined as the ratio of F50 (clonal expansion) to E x V (chaos), calculated using BLOSUM62-based TCRdist between CDR3 peptides within each V-J. Welch's t-statistics and random forest reduced roughly 530 V-J features to around 14, which were used in a naive Bayes classifier (R e1071). TCRdb took the public reads, trimmed them with fastp at Q25, ran MiXCR for clone calling and kept in-frame beta chains. Each entry merges the rows of one CDR3 protein and shows their most common DNA and genes. The V and J calls were determined by TCRdb, not by the authors. The sample table lists under 250,000 distinct CDR3 sequences, approximately 17% of them with a count of one. The ten top clones hold roughly 50% of the sample.

This TCR came from a man between 45 and 60 years old with Graves' hyperthyroidism. This receptor chain uses TRBV7-8 and TRBJ1-5; 8 of the junction bases match TRBD1. Sequencing was carried out using blood. The base sequence is TGTGCCAGCAGCCGGCTGGACAGGGTTAATCAGCCCCAGCATTTT. Translated, this gives CASSRLDRVNQPQHF.